One and the same sample provided the 8 T cell receptor beta chains below, sequenced in a study of response to subunit inactivated influenza vaccine. TCRdb reanalysed the RT-PCR reads using MiXCR and keeps one entry per CDR3 protein. The sample lists some 800,000 distinct CDR3 sequences; approximately 21% were seen once. Sequenced material: PBMCs from blood, taken 4 to 6 days after vaccination. All receptors come from a man in his forties or fifties who received an inactivated influenza vaccine.

This clonotype was counted once. The DNA for the CDR3 is TGTGCCAGCTACAACAGGTGGGCGAACACTGAAGCTTTCTTT. This encodes CASYNRWANTEAFF. This chain joins TRBV7-6 and TRBJ1-1, with D possibly TRBD1 on 5 matching bases. Germline values: CDR1 SGHVS, CDR2 FNYEAQ. CDR3 size: 14 residues. V was cut by 8 bases and J by 1 base, with 14 bases left in between.

This clonotype has more than one count but fewer than ten. The chain carries TRBV7-3 and TRBJ2-3, with 11 bases identical to TRBD2. The CDR3 extends over 16 amino acids. Germline V CDR1 and CDR2: SGHTA, FQGTGA. The junction had 9 bases not matched to a gene; V was cut back by 5 bases and J by 5 bases. As DNA, the CDR3 is TGTGCCAGCAGCCTTCATACTAGCGGGAGTTTAGATACGCAGTATTTT. Translated: CASSLHTSGSLDTQYF. Looking up the rest from reference TRBV7-3 and TRBJ2-3 gives the full variable domain: GAGVSQTPSNKVTEKGKYVELRCDPISGHTALYWYRQSLGQGPEFLIYFQGTGAADDSGLPNDRFFAVRPEGSVSTLKIQRTERGDSAVYLCASSLHTSGSLDTQYFGPGTRLTVL.

This clonotype was observed a handful of times. V is TRBV6-1 and J is TRBJ2-2; D possibly corresponds to TRBD1 (6 bases). The germline V gene has CDR1 MNHNS and CDR2 SASEGT. The V end lost 1 base, the J end lost 7 bases, and 16 bases lay between the germline ends. The length of the CDR3 is 16 residues. Here the CDR3 DNA reads TGTGCCAGCAGTGAAGTGGACAGAGGTGTGTTCGGGGAGCTGTTTTTT. Translation gives CASSEVDRGVFGELFF.

This clonotype was recorded a few times. The chain links TRBV10-3 to TRBJ2-3; D perhaps matches TRBD1 (6 bases). Trimming shortened V by 10 bases and J by 2 bases, and 13 bases separated the two germline ends. The CDR3 runs 13 residues. The germline V gene encodes CDR1 ENHRY and CDR2 SYGVKD. CDR3 sequence: CASSGQTTDTQYF. The CDR3 bases are TGTGCCAGCTCAGGACAGACCACAGATACGCAGTATTTT.

This clonotype was counted between two and nine times. V usage is TRBV30 and J usage is TRBJ2-1; weak D call: TRBD2 (5 bases). The ends were cut back, 0 bases at V and 6 bases at J, with 9 bases in the middle. This CDR3 is built from 13 residues. Germline V gene data show CDR1 as GTSNPN and CDR2 as SVGIG (reference sequence). CDR3 region: CAWSVAAANEQFF. The CDR3 DNA is TGTGCCTGGAGTGTAGCGGCAGCCAATGAGCAGTTCTTC. The complete variable domain, with remaining parts taken from reference TRBV30 and TRBJ2-1, reads SQTIHQWPATLVQPVGSPLSLECTVEGTSNPNLYWYRQAAGRGLQLLFYSVGIGQISSEVPQNLSASRPQDRQFILSSKKLLLSDSGFYLCAWSVAAANEQFFGPGTRLTVL.

The V and J genes are TRBV2 and TRBJ2-7; 15 nucleotides agree with TRBD2. The ends lost 4 bases at V and 0 bases at J; junction bases unmatched: 7. From germline, CDR1 is SNHLY and CDR2 FYNNEI. The CDR3 is made up of 18 amino acids. The CDR3, as DNA: TGTGCCAGCAGTGCAGGACTAGCGGGAGGGTGGGTCTCCTACGAGCAGTACTTC. Translation gives CASSAGLAGGWVSYEQYF.

This clonotype was observed a few times. V is TRBV7-2 and J is TRBJ2-5, with D perhaps TRBD1 or TRBD2 (5 bases each). The CDR3 spans 15 residues. V gave up 5 bases and J gave up 0 bases, with 13 bases separating them. The germline gives CDR1 SGHTA, CDR2 FQGNSA. The CDR3 sequence: CASSGDGRYQETQYF. The CDR3 nucleotides read TGTGCCAGCAGCGGGGACGGACGGTACCAAGAGACCCAGTACTTC. The full variable domain, completed using reference TRBV7-2 and TRBJ2-5, is GAGVSQSPSNKVTEKGKDVELRCDPISGHTALYWYRQSLGQGLEFLIYFQGNSAPDKSGLPSDRFSAERTGGSVSTLTIQRTQQEDSAVYLCASSGDGRYQETQYFGPGTRLLVL.

At least ten counts were recorded for this clonotype. This chain connects TRBV6-5 to TRBJ1-3; D is unclear. Trimming pared 6 bases from V and 2 bases from J, leaving 5 bases between. The length of the CDR3 is 12 residues. CDR1 and CDR2 from the germline V gene are MNHEY and SVGAGI. CDR3 amino acids: CASRGAGNTIYF. In nucleotides, the CDR3 is TGTGCCAGCAGAGGAGCTGGAAACACCATATATTTT.